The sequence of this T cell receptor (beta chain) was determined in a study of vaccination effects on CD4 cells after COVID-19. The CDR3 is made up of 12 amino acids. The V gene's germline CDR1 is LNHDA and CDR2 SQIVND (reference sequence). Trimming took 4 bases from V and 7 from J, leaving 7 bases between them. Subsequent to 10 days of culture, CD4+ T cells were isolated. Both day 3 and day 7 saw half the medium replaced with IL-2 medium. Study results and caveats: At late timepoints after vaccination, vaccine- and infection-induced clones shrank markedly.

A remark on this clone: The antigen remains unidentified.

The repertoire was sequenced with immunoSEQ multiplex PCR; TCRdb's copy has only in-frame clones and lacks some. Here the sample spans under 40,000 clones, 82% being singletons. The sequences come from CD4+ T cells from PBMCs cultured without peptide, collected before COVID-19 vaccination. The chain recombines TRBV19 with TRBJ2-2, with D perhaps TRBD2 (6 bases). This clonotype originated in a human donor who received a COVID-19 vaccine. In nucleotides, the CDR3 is TGTGCCAGTAGTAAGGACTACGGGGAGCTGTTTTTT. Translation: CASSKDYGELFF.